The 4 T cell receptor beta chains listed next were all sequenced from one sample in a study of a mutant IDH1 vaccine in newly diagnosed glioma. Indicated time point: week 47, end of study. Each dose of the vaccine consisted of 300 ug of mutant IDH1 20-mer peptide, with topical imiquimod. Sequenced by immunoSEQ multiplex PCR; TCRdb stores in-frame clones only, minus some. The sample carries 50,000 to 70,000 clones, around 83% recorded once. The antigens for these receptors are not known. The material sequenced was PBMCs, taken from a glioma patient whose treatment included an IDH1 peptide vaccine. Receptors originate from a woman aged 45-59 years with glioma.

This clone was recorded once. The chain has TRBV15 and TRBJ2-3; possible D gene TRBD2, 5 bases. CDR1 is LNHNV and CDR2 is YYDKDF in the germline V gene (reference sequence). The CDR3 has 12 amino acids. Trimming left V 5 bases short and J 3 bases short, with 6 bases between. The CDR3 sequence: CATSGGTDTQYF. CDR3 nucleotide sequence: TGTGCCACCAGCGGCGGGACAGATACGCAGTATTTT.

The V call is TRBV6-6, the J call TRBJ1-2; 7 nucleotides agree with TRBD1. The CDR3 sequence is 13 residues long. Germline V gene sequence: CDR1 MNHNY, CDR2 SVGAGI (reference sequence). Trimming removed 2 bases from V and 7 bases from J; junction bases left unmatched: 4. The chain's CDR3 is CASSYESGGGYTF. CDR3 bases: TGTGCCAGCAGTTACGAGTCAGGGGGTGGCTACACCTTC.

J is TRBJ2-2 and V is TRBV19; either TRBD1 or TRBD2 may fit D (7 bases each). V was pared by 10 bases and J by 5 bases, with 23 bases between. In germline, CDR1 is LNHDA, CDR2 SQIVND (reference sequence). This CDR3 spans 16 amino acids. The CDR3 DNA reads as TGTGCCACGACGAGGGGACAGCGAGCGGGGACCGGGGAGCTGTTTTTT. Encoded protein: CATTRGQRAGTGELFF.

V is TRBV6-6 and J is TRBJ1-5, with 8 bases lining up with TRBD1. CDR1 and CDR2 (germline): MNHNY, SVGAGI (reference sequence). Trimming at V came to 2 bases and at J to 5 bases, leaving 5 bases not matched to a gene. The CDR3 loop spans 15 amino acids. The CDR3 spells CASSYISGGDQPQHF. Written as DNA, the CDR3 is TGTGCCAGCAGTTACATTTCAGGGGGCGATCAGCCCCAGCATTTT.